Sequencing of this T cell receptor beta chain was carried out in a study of cytomegalovirus exposure and HLA in healthy donors. On the study more broadly: Within an early data release were tens of millions of unique TCRs drawn from HLA-typed donors. General study findings and limits: Rarity characterized most TCR sequences, yet some public TCRs appeared in many donors. Researchers catalogued around 150 TCR beta chains as cytomegalovirus-associated.

In the case of this clone: Its antigen is currently unknown.

PCR involved 60 Vbeta and 13 Jbeta primers. Clones were sequenced by immunoSEQ multiplex PCR, and TCRdb holds only the in-frame ones, with some missing. The sample lists under 90,000 clones; approximately 90% were seen once. Sequenced: PBMCs. The clonotype was recovered from a young man in good health and CMV-seronegative.

CDR3 coding DNA: TGTGCCAGCAGCTTGTGGGACTCCTCTGGAAACACCATATATTTT. Its translation is CASSLWDSSGNTIYF. The gene calls are TRBV5-5 and TRBJ1-3, with D maybe TRBD1 (5 bases). CDR3 length equals 15 residues. The V gene's germline CDR1 is SGHKS and CDR2 YYEKEE (reference sequence). V gave up 1 base and J gave up 0 bases, with 8 bases separating them.